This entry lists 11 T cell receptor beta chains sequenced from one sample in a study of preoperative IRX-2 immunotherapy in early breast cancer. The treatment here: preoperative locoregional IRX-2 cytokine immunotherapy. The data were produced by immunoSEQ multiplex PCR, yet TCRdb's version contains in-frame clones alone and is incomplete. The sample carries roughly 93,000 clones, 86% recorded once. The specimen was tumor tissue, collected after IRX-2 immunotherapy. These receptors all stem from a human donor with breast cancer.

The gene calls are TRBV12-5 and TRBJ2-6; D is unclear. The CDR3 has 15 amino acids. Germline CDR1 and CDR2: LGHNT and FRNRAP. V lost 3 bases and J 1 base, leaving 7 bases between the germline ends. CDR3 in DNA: TGTGCTAGTGGTTTTCTAGGATCTGGGGCCAACGTCCTGACTTTC. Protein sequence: CASGFLGSGANVLTF.

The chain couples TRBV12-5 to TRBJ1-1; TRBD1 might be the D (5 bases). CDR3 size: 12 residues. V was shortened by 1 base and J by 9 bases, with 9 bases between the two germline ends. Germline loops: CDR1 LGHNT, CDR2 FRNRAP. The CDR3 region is CASGLGDSKAFF. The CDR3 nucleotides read TGTGCTAGTGGTTTGGGGGACTCTAAAGCTTTCTTT. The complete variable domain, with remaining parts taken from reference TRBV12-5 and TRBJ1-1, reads DARVTQTPRHKVTEMGQEVTMRCQPILGHNTVFWYRQTMMQGLELLAYFRNRAPLDDSGMPKDRFSAEMPDATLATLKIQPSEPRDSAVYFCASGLGDSKAFFGQGTRLTVV.

The CDR3 sequence: CASSPWAGANQPQHF. CDR3 in DNA: TGCGCCAGCAGCCCCTGGGCCGGGGCCAATCAGCCCCAGCATTTT. The rearrangement joins TRBV5-1 to TRBJ1-5; possibly TRBD1 for D (5 bases). The length of the CDR3 is 15 residues. V was clipped by 4 bases and J by 3 bases, with 14 bases between them. CDR1 and CDR2 from the germline V gene are SGHRS and YFSETQ.

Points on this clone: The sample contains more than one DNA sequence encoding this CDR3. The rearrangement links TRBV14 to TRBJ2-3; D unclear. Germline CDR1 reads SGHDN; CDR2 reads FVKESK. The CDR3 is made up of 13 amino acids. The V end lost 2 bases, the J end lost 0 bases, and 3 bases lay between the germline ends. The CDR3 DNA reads TGTGCCAGCAGCCAACTTAGCACAGATACGCAGTATTTT. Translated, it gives CASSQLSTDTQYF.

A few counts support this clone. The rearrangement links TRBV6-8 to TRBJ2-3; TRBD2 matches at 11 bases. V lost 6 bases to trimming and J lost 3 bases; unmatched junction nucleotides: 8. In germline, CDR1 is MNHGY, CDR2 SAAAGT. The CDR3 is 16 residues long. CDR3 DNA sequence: TGTGCCAGCAGGGGAGACCGGACTAGCGGGACAGATACGCAGTATTTT. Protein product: CASRGDRTSGTDTQYF.

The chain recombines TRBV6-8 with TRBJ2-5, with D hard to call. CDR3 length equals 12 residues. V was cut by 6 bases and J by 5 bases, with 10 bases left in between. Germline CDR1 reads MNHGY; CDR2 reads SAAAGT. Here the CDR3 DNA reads TGTGCCAGCAGCCCGGCGCGGGAGACCCAGTACTTC. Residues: CASSPARETQYF.

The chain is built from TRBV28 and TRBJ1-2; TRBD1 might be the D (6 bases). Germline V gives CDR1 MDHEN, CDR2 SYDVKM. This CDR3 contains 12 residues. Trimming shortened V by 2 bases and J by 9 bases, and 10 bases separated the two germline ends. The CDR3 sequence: CASSLSQGRYTF. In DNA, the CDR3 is TGTGCCAGCAGTTTAAGCCAGGGGCGCTACACCTTC.

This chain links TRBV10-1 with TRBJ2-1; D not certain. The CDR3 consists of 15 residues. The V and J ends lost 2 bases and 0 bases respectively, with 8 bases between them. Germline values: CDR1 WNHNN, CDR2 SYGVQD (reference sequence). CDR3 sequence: CASSENTFSYNEQFF. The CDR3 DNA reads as TGCGCCAGCAGTGAGAATACGTTCTCCTACAATGAGCAGTTCTTC.

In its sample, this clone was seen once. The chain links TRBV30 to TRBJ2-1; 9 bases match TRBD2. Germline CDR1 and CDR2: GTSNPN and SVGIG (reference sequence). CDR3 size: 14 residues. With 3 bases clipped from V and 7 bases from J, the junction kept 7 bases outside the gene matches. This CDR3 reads CAWRVSGSLNEQFF. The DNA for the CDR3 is TGTGCCTGGAGAGTTAGCGGGAGTTTGAATGAGCAGTTCTTC.

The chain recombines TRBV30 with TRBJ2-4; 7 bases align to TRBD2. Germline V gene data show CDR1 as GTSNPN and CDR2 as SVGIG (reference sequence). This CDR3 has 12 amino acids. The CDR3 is CARGGDKNIQYF. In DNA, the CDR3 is TGTGCAAGGGGAGGGGATAAAAACATTCAGTACTTC.

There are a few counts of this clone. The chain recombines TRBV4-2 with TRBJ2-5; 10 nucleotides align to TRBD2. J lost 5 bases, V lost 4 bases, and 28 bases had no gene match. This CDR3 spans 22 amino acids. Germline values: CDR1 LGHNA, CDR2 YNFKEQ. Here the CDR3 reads CASSPTGGDGTSDDYTRETQYF. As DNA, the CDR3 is TGTGCCAGCAGCCCAACGGGAGGGGACGGGACTAGCGACGACTACACCCGGGAGACCCAGTACTTC.